This T cell receptor beta chain originates from a study of post-analysis software for immune sequencing data. Findings of the study overall: A significant reduction in normalized Chao1 diversity was observed in multiple sclerosis patients versus controls. Elevated frequency relative to controls characterized several TRBV segments in patients, TRBV5-6, TRBV5-1 and TRBV20-1 among them.

Libraries were made from TCR beta cDNA, and they carried unique molecular identifiers. TCRdb reprocessed the PCR reads via MiXCR and lists one record per CDR3 protein. The repertoire has roughly 800,000 distinct CDR3 sequences, approximately 53% of them found once; the top ten carry under 6%. Per germline, CDR1 DFQATT and CDR2 SNEGSKA (reference sequence). V lost 8 bases and J lost 3; bases outside the gene matches: 11. This CDR3 region has 16 residues. This clonotype is a singleton in its sample. The antigen is not known. This receptor was identified in a girl aged 5-17 years with multiple sclerosis. The sample taken for sequencing was blood. This chain connects TRBV20-1 to TRBJ2-5, with 14 bases fitting TRBD2. This CDR3 reads CSTGGLAGVGKETQYF. As DNA, the CDR3 is TGCAGTACCGGGGGACTAGCGGGGGTAGGAAAAGAGACCCAGTACTTC.